This T cell receptor beta chain was observed in a study of monozygotic twins with inflammatory bowel disease. Someone took a 2.5 ml blood sample from each of the donors. Investigators pulled total RNA out of whole blood and did not sort T cells. Comments on this clonotype: The antigen is not known.

Whole-study findings and limits: Extra variability in the repertoires of patients may have come from differing immunosuppressive treatments.

Germline lookup yields CDR1 MNHEY and CDR2 SMNVEV (reference sequence). The CDR3 length is 14 residues. For every sample, eight separate reactions were used to make cDNA. One entry per CDR3 protein, without DNA, is what TCRdb gives after re-calling the 5' RACE reads. This table holds hundreds of thousands of distinct CDR3 sequences. The TCR comes from a human donor with ulcerative colitis or Crohn's disease, or a healthy co-twin of an affected twin (not recorded which). The sample consisted of blood. The J gene is TRBJ2-1, the V gene TRBV27; with no DNA, the TCRdb D assignment of TRBD2 cannot be verified. The CDR3 loop is CASSLVPVADEQFF.